Listed here are 20 T cell receptor beta chains from one sample, sequenced in a study of blood T cell repertoires in COVID-19. The repertoire was sequenced with immunoSEQ multiplex PCR; TCRdb's copy has only in-frame clones and lacks some. The sample contains around 250,000 clones, about 80% of which appear only once. Material for sequencing was peripheral blood. The receptors stem from a young man who had recovered from COVID-19.

The chain employs TRBV9 and TRBJ1-1; D is undetermined. CDR3 size: 14 residues. V was pared by 0 bases and J by 0 bases, with 6 bases between. Germline assignment: CDR1 SGDLS and CDR2 YYNGEE. CDR3 nucleotides: TGTGCCAGCAGCGTAGATCTGTTGAACACTGAAGCTTTCTTT. Residues: CASSVDLLNTEAFF.

The chain recombines TRBV5-1 with TRBJ2-2, with TRBD1 matching over 8 bases. V lost 7 bases and J lost 3; bases outside the gene matches: 5. This CDR3 is 14 amino acids long. Germline CDR1 and CDR2: SGHRS and YFSETQ. The DNA of the CDR3 is TGCGCCAGCGACAGGGGTTTCGACACCGGGGAGCTGTTTTTT. Translated: CASDRGFDTGELFF. Full variable domain (outside the CDR3, taken from reference TRBV5-1 and TRBJ2-2): KAGVTQTPRYLIKTRGQQVTLSCSPISGHRSVSWYQQTPGQGLQFLFEYFSETQRNKGNFPGRFSGRQFSNSRSEMNVSTLELGDSALYLCASDRGFDTGELFFGEGSRLTVL.

The chain employs TRBV6-5 and TRBJ2-1, with D possibly TRBD1 on 6 matching bases. V lost 7 bases, J lost 6 bases, and 13 bases lay in between. This CDR3 region has 13 residues. Germline V gives CDR1 MNHEY, CDR2 SVGAGI. DNA for the CDR3: TGTGCCAGCAAGGAACAGGGTGCCAATGAGCAGTTCTTC. It encodes CASKEQGANEQFF.

The chain has TRBV7-9 and TRBJ1-3; tentative D call: TRBD1 (5 bases). V gave up 11 bases and J gave up 8 bases, with 19 bases separating them. The CDR3 spans 13 residues. CDR1 SEHNR and CDR2 FQNEAQ come from the germline V gene (reference sequence). DNA for the CDR3: TGTGCCGCAGACCGGACAAGTGGGGACACCATATATTTT. Its protein product is CAADRTSGDTIYF.

This chain joins TRBV27 and TRBJ1-6, with no clear D. Trimming removed 2 bases from V and 9 bases from J, with 14 bases in between. Per germline, CDR1 MNHEY and CDR2 SMNVEV (reference sequence). This CDR3 has 15 residues. The DNA of the CDR3 is TGTGCCAGCAGTTTAATCGTTGGGGAGGGTTCACCCCTCCACTTT. Protein product: CASSLIVGEGSPLHF.

The rearrangement uses TRBV11-2 and TRBJ2-3; 12 bases are a match to TRBD2. This CDR3 comprises 18 residues. Looked up from germline, CDR1 is SGHAT and CDR2 is FQNNGV. Trimming removed 2 bases from V and 2 bases from J; junction bases left unmatched: 8. The CDR3 reads CASSLRLAGAMFTDTQYF. CDR3 coding DNA: TGTGCCAGCAGCTTAAGACTAGCGGGGGCTATGTTCACAGATACGCAGTATTTT.

The gene calls are TRBV10-3 and TRBJ1-4; 7 bases map to TRBD1. The CDR3 spans 14 residues. After removal of 4 bases from V and 3 bases from J, the junction contained 2 bases not matched to a gene. Germline lookup yields CDR1 ENHRY and CDR2 SYGVKD. The CDR3 reads CAISGTGSNEKLFF. CDR3 nucleotide sequence: TGTGCCATCAGTGGGACAGGCTCTAATGAAAAACTGTTTTTT.

V and J are TRBV19 and TRBJ2-1; 13 positions agree with TRBD2. The ends lost 9 bases at V and 5 bases at J; junction bases unmatched: 7. The CDR3 consists of 15 residues. Germline loops: CDR1 LNHDA, CDR2 SQIVND (reference sequence). Here the CDR3 reads CASGSGLAGNNEQFF. CDR3 nucleotide sequence: TGTGCCAGCGGCTCGGGACTAGCGGGAAACAATGAGCAGTTCTTC.

This clone was picked up one time. The chain is built from TRBV9 and TRBJ2-3, with a tentative D call TRBD2 (7 bases). V was pared by 2 bases and J by 3 bases, with 10 bases between. In germline, CDR1 is SGDLS, CDR2 YYNGEE. This CDR3 spans 14 amino acids. The CDR3 reads CASSVGGPTDTQYF. The DNA of the CDR3 is TGTGCCAGCAGCGTCGGGGGGCCAACAGATACGCAGTATTTT.

Regarding this clone: The same CDR3 is also encoded by other DNA sequences in this sample. The chain employs TRBV4-1 and TRBJ2-5, with D possibly TRBD2 on 5 matching bases. The CDR3 is made up of 13 amino acids. Germline loops: CDR1 MGHRA, CDR2 YSYEKL. V was clipped by 3 bases and J by 5 bases, with 10 bases between them. CDR3 sequence (DNA): TGCGCCAGCAGCCAGTGGCGCGGGGAGACCCAGTACTTC. Protein sequence: CASSQWRGETQYF.

The chain is built from TRBV6-5 and TRBJ2-1; D may be TRBD1 (6 bases). This CDR3 has 15 residues. V was clipped by 6 bases and J by 2 bases, with 14 bases between them. CDR1 MNHEY and CDR2 SVGAGI come from the germline V gene. Written as DNA, the CDR3 is TGTGCCAGCAGCACCGACAGGCTCACCTACAATGAGCAGTTCTTC. This gives the protein CASSTDRLTYNEQFF.

This clone has more than one count but fewer than ten. This chain uses TRBV7-9 with TRBJ2-2; 10 bases line up with TRBD2. Unmatched junction bases numbered 4, after V lost 7 bases and J lost 5 bases. The CDR3 totals 14 residues. The germline V gene has CDR1 SEHNR and CDR2 FQNEAQ (reference sequence). The CDR3 loop reads CASISGGRTGELFF. DNA of the CDR3: TGTGCCAGCATTAGCGGGGGGCGTACCGGGGAGCTGTTTTTT.

The J gene is TRBJ1-6, the V gene TRBV7-3; D is ambiguous. This CDR3 comprises 16 residues. Trimming removed 2 bases from V and 9 bases from J, with 17 bases in between. Germline-derived CDR1 and CDR2 are SGHTA and FQGTGA. The CDR3 bases are TGTGCCAGCAGCTTAGGGTATGGAGGGAGCGGTTCACCCCTCCACTTT. Translating it yields CASSLGYGGSGSPLHF. The full variable domain, in which reference TRBV7-3 and TRBJ1-6 provide the parts outside the CDR3, is GAGVSQTPSNKVTEKGKYVELRCDPISGHTALYWYRQSLGQGPEFLIYFQGTGAADDSGLPNDRFFAVRPEGSVSTLKIQRTERGDSAVYLCASSLGYGGSGSPLHFGNGTRLTVT.

The chain has TRBV4-2 and TRBJ2-7; 7 bases align to TRBD1. V lost 2 bases to trimming and J lost 3 bases; unmatched junction nucleotides: 7. The CDR3 contains 15 residues. Germline loops: CDR1 LGHNA, CDR2 YNFKEQ. The CDR3 sequence is CASSQQSAGGYEQYF. Written as DNA, the CDR3 is TGTGCCAGCAGCCAACAATCGGCAGGGGGCTACGAGCAGTACTTC.

The J gene is TRBJ1-1, the V gene TRBV18; TRBD1 might be the D (6 bases). The germline CDR1 and CDR2 sequences are KGHSH and LQKENI. With 3 bases removed from V and 8 bases from J, the gap between germline ends came to 10 bases. The CDR3 covers 12 residues. CDR3 sequence reads: CASSPQGNEAFF. CDR3 nucleotide sequence: TGTGCCAGCTCACCCCAGGGGAACGAAGCTTTCTTT.

The chain links TRBV12-3 or TRBV12-4 to TRBJ1-2; D perhaps matches TRBD1 (5 bases). This CDR3 spans 13 amino acids. With 1 base removed from V and 5 bases from J, the gap between germline ends came to 8 bases. The DNA for the CDR3 is TGTGCCAGCAGTTTAGGGGGCGGATATGGCTACACCTTC. It specifies CASSLGGGYGYTF.

The chain couples TRBV7-6 to TRBJ2-1; possible D gene TRBD2, 7 bases. Germline V gene data show CDR1 as SGHVS and CDR2 as FNYEAQ. Trimming pared 1 base from V and 10 bases from J, leaving 20 bases between. This CDR3 comprises 16 residues. CDR3 DNA: TGTGCCAGCAGCTTAGTTGGGGGGGCCTTTATAGGGGAGCAGTTCTTC. Its protein is CASSLVGGAFIGEQFF. The variable domain in full, with the rest retrieved from reference TRBV7-6 and TRBJ2-1, is GAGVSQSPRYKVTKRGQDVALRCDPISGHVSLYWYRQALGQGPEFLTYFNYEAQQDKSGLPNDRFSAERPEGSISTLTIQRTEQRDSAMYRCASSLVGGAFIGEQFFGPGTRLTVL.

This chain joins TRBV19 and TRBJ2-3; D unresolved. CDR1 and CDR2 (germline): LNHDA, SQIVND (reference sequence). CDR3 length equals 15 residues. V was pared by 0 bases and J by 0 bases, with 7 bases between. CDR3 DNA: TGTGCCAGTAGTATAGATGTGCGGAGCACAGATACGCAGTATTTT. Translating it yields CASSIDVRSTDTQYF.

This chain connects TRBV7-9 to TRBJ2-7; 9 bases map to TRBD1. From germline, CDR1 is SEHNR and CDR2 FQNEAQ (reference sequence). The ends lost 6 bases at V and 1 base at J; junction bases unmatched: 13. CDR3 length: 17 amino acids. CDR3 coding DNA: TGTGCCAGCAGTCGAACGAGGTCCGGGACAGGGTCCTACGAGCAGTACTTC. It specifies CASSRTRSGTGSYEQYF.

The genes are TRBV10-2 and TRBJ1-1; D is ambiguous. The germline gives CDR1 WSHSY, CDR2 SAAADI. The CDR3 consists of 13 residues. Trimming took 4 bases from V and 3 from J, leaving 9 bases between them. CDR3 nucleotide sequence: TGCGCCAGCAGTGGTCAGAAATACACTGAAGCTTTCTTT. Translating gives CASSGQKYTEAFF.